This passage covers 32 T cell receptor beta chains from one sample sequenced in a study of spatial heterogeneity in lung cancer (dated by TCRdb to the late 2010s). Library construction relied on 5' RACE. Sequenced using a NextSeq 500. The public reads were reanalyzed by TCRdb: fastp trimming at Q25, MiXCR alignment, in-frame beta chains only. Each CDR3 protein appears once, grouped with its most common genes and DNA. The sample contains about 6,000 distinct CDR3 sequences, more than 9% of them found a single time. Together, the top ten hold approximately 24% of the sample. Sample time point, as interpreted from the label and publication: sample taken at primary tumor resection. These receptors lack a known antigen. Results the study describes overall, beyond this receptor: The tumor nonsynonymous mutation count correlated with the number of expanded alpha and beta TCRs within the tumor.

The sequenced sample was lung tumor tissue, obtained at surgery. The receptors derive from a female donor with early-stage non-small cell lung cancer.

This clonotype has ten or more counts. V gene TRBV28 combines with J gene TRBJ1-2; 12 bases match TRBD1. The J segment lost 9 bases and the V segment lost 4 bases, leaving 9 bases of the junction unmatched. In germline, CDR1 is MDHEN, CDR2 SYDVKM. CDR3 length equals 15 residues. This CDR3 reads CASSSGQGAQKSYTF. The CDR3 nucleotides are TGTGCCAGCAGTTCGGGACAGGGGGCGCAGAAAAGCTACACCTTC.

This clonotype was recorded many times. This sequence joins TRBV27 and TRBJ2-1, with 9 bases matching TRBD1. J lost 9 bases, V lost 5 bases, and 5 bases had no gene match. CDR3 size: 13 residues. Germline V gene data show CDR1 as MNHEY and CDR2 as SMNVEV (reference sequence). CDR3 protein: CASSAQGASEQFF. CDR3 sequence (DNA): TGTGCCAGCAGTGCACAGGGGGCGAGTGAGCAGTTCTTC.

With regard to this clonotype: A much larger clone is a single base away; this may be a read error. The gene calls are TRBV28 and TRBJ1-6; no reliable D call. Germline V gene sequence: CDR1 MDHEN, CDR2 SYDVKM. There are 12 residues in the CDR3. CDR3 sequence reads: CANSSGSSPLHF. CDR3 coding DNA: TGTGCCAACAGTTCAGGTTCTTCACCCCTCCACTTT.

This clonotype is medium-sized within its sample. V usage is TRBV20-1 and J usage is TRBJ1-2; D not certain. Germline CDR1 DFQATT, CDR2 SNEGSKA (reference sequence). The V and J ends lost 0 bases and 7 bases respectively, with 12 bases between them. The CDR3 spans 13 residues. The CDR3 here is CSAREEGLGGYTF. The CDR3 DNA reads as TGCAGTGCTAGAGAAGAGGGTCTTGGTGGCTACACCTTC.

This rearrangement joins TRBV2 to TRBJ1-6, with 7 nucleotides matching TRBD1. V lost 0 bases, J lost 12 bases, and 5 bases stayed unmatched. The CDR3 consists of 14 residues. Looked up from germline, CDR1 is SNHLY and CDR2 is FYNNEI. CDR3 sequence reads: CASSEAQRGLPLHF. DNA for the CDR3: TGTGCCAGCAGTGAAGCGCAGAGGGGGCTACCCCTCCACTTT. The full variable domain, in which reference TRBV2 and TRBJ1-6 provide the parts outside the CDR3, is EPEVTQTPSHQVTQMGQEVILRCVPISNHLYFYWYRQILGQKVEFLVSFYNNEISEKSEIFDDQFSVERPDGSNFTLKIRSTKLEDSAMYFCASSEAQRGLPLHFGNGTRLTVT.

The chain joins TRBV2 to TRBJ1-5; D unresolved. Germline-derived CDR1 and CDR2 are SNHLY and FYNNEI. This CDR3 spans 13 amino acids. V was pared by 7 bases and J by 2 bases, with 9 bases between. The CDR3 nucleotides are TGTGCCAGCAAGGGAGTAGGCAATCAGCCCCAGCATTTT. This gives the protein CASKGVGNQPQHF.

This clonotype came up many times. The chain employs TRBV18 and TRBJ1-1, with unresolved D. V dropped 1 base and J dropped 5 bases, with 14 bases sitting between them. The length of the CDR3 is 15 residues. Germline-derived CDR1 and CDR2 are KGHSH and LQKENI. The CDR3 DNA is TGTGCCAGCTCACCACGGGAAGAAGGGTGGACTGAAGCTTTCTTT. Its translation: CASSPREEGWTEAFF.

This clonotype occurred many times. V and J are TRBV6-6 and TRBJ2-7; D gene uncertain. Looked up from germline, CDR1 is MNHNY and CDR2 is SVGAGI (reference sequence). The CDR3 spans 11 residues. The ends were cut back, 6 bases at V and 7 bases at J, with 10 bases in the middle. CDR3 sequence reads: CASSPFREQYF. CDR3 in DNA: TGTGCCAGCAGCCCATTCCGGGAGCAGTACTTC.

By its share, this clonotype is medium-sized. The rearrangement links TRBV11-2 to TRBJ2-6, with D tentatively TRBD1 (6 bases). CDR3 size: 16 residues. The germline V gene encodes CDR1 SGHAT and CDR2 FQNNGV. V shed 3 bases and J shed 0 bases, with 9 bases lying between them. CDR3 coding DNA: TGTGCCAGCAGCTTCGGCAGGGGCTCTGGGGCCAACGTCCTGACTTTC. Translating gives CASSFGRGSGANVLTF.

This clonotype was seen ten or more times. The chain couples TRBV29-1 to TRBJ1-1; D is perhaps TRBD1 (5 bases). The CDR3 has 11 amino acids. The ends were cut back, 5 bases at V and 11 bases at J, with 15 bases in the middle. Germline CDR1 is SQVTM and CDR2 is ANQGSEA. In DNA form, the CDR3 reads TGCAGCGTTAACTTCCAGGGTAGGGCTTTCTTT. This codes for CSVNFQGRAFF.

This clonotype is labeled as medium-sized. J is TRBJ2-1 and V is TRBV29-1, with D unclear. This CDR3 has 13 residues. V shed 4 bases and J shed 0 bases, with 7 bases lying between them. CDR1 and CDR2 from the germline V gene are SQVTM and ANQGSEA. Here the CDR3 DNA reads TGCAGCGTTGTCATAAGCTCCTACAATGAGCAGTTCTTC. Its translation is CSVVISSYNEQFF.

Sample share makes this clonotype medium-sized. The chain has TRBV12-3 or TRBV12-4 and TRBJ1-4; no definite D call. V lost 4 bases, J lost 7 bases, and 13 bases lay in between. There are 14 residues in the CDR3. This CDR3 is CASSSAGTVEKLFF. DNA of the CDR3: TGTGCCAGCAGTTCCGCCGGAACGGTTGAAAAACTGTTTTTT.

This clonotype is classed as medium-sized (0.01 to 0.1%). The V gene is TRBV7-2, the J gene TRBJ2-1; D call uncertain. This CDR3 has 14 amino acids. Germline V gene data show CDR1 as SGHTA and CDR2 as FQGNSA. Trimming took 5 bases from V and 4 from J, leaving 12 bases between them. The CDR3 DNA follows: TGTGCCAGCAGCCCCCCCTTACTTTACAATGAGCAGTTCTTC. It codes for CASSPPLLYNEQFF.

The rearrangement joins TRBV10-3 to TRBJ2-5; 8 nucleotides match TRBD1. Germline-derived CDR1 and CDR2 are ENHRY and SYGVKD. The J segment lost 5 bases and the V segment lost 3 bases, leaving 5 bases of the junction unmatched. This CDR3 region has 14 residues. CDR3 loop: CAISDGQGVETQYF. In nucleotides, the CDR3 is TGTGCCATCAGTGATGGACAGGGAGTGGAGACCCAGTACTTC.

This clonotype showed up many times. The chain has TRBV7-9 and TRBJ2-1; 12 positions agree with TRBD2. V trimming: 0 bases; J trimming: 7 bases; junction bases outside the gene matches: 4. The CDR3 loop spans 16 amino acids. Germline CDR1 and CDR2: SEHNR and FQNEAQ (reference sequence). CDR3 in DNA: TGTGCCAGCAGCTTAGCCGCAGGACTAGCGGGAAATGAGCAGTTCTTC. Translation gives CASSLAAGLAGNEQFF.

By share, this clonotype ranks as medium-sized. The V and J genes are TRBV4-1 and TRBJ2-1; 8 bases are shared with TRBD2. The CDR3 is 14 residues long. Looked up from germline, CDR1 is MGHRA and CDR2 is YSYEKL. After removal of 3 bases from V and 9 bases from J, the junction contained 7 bases not matched to a gene. CDR3 in DNA: TGCGCCAGCAGCCATCCCAGGACTAGCACTGAGCAGTTCTTC. It translates to CASSHPRTSTEQFF.

This clonotype occurred many times. The chain couples TRBV4-1 to TRBJ1-2; 10 bases line up with TRBD1. In germline, CDR1 is MGHRA, CDR2 YSYEKL. V shed 1 base and J 8 bases; nucleotides not matched to a gene: 13. This CDR3 is built from 17 residues. CDR3 region: CASSQAPGTGEFRGYTF. The CDR3 coding sequence is TGCGCCAGCAGCCAAGCTCCAGGGACAGGGGAATTTCGAGGCTACACCTTC.

Many counts were recorded for this clonotype. This chain uses TRBV6-5 with TRBJ2-1, with 10 bases lining up with TRBD2. The germline V gene encodes CDR1 MNHEY and CDR2 SVGAGI. V trimming: 6 bases; J trimming: 5 bases; junction bases outside the gene matches: 10. This CDR3 is built from 16 residues. Written as DNA, the CDR3 is TGTGCCAGCAGCGGCCAGCGGGGGGGTTTCCACAATGAGCAGTTCTTC. As protein: CASSGQRGGFHNEQFF.

The chain couples TRBV4-2 to TRBJ2-3; D is unclear. V lost 5 bases and J 8 bases, leaving 14 bases between the germline ends. CDR1 is LGHNA and CDR2 is YNFKEQ in the germline V gene. There are 13 residues in the CDR3. CDR3 sequence (DNA): TGTGCCAGCAGCGGACCCTTGGGCGGTACGCAGTATTTT. As protein: CASSGPLGGTQYF.

This clonotype ranks as medium-sized. The chain is built from TRBV20-1 and TRBJ2-3; 9 bases are a match to TRBD1. Trimming removed 0 bases from V and 1 base from J; junction bases left unmatched: 5. The germline V gene encodes CDR1 DFQATT and CDR2 SNEGSKA (reference sequence). This CDR3 is 16 amino acids long. The CDR3 is CSARDRDREGTDTQYF. CDR3 sequence (DNA): TGCAGTGCTAGAGATCGGGACAGGGAGGGCACAGATACGCAGTATTTT.

This clonotype was counted ten times or more. CDR3 sequence (DNA): TGTGCCAGCAGTCTTCCCGCGGGGAGGGCCACTGAAGCTTTCTTT. Translation: CASSLPAGRATEAFF. This chain joins TRBV28 and TRBJ1-1; D unresolved. This CDR3 spans 15 amino acids. Germline V gene sequence: CDR1 MDHEN, CDR2 SYDVKM. V dropped 5 bases and J dropped 4 bases, with 17 bases sitting between them.

This clonotype rates as medium-sized. At one end the junction does not follow the germline gene, possibly because of a read error. This chain connects TRBV15 to TRBJ2-2; tentatively, D is TRBD1 (7 bases). The CDR3 covers 14 residues. Per germline, CDR1 LNHNV and CDR2 YYDKDF (reference sequence). The CDR3 nucleotides read TGTGCCACCGGCAGGGGGGCGTCCTCTGGTGTGCTGTTTTTT. Protein sequence: CATGRGASSGVLFF.

This clonotype was detected many times. CDR3 DNA sequence: TGTGCCAGCAGTGGCCAGGTGGACAGCTCCTACGAGCAGTACTTC. Translated: CASSGQVDSSYEQYF. This chain connects TRBV6-5 to TRBJ2-7; D might be TRBD1 (6 bases). Germline assignment: CDR1 MNHEY and CDR2 SVGAGI. This CDR3 spans 15 amino acids. The ends were cut back, 5 bases at V and 0 bases at J, with 14 bases in the middle.

This clonotype counts as medium-sized. The chain uses TRBV20-1 and TRBJ2-3; D remains ambiguous. Germline V gene sequence: CDR1 DFQATT, CDR2 SNEGSKA (reference sequence). There are 16 residues in the CDR3. V was clipped by 0 bases and J by 6 bases, with 19 bases between them. The CDR3 DNA reads TGCAGTGCTAGAGATTCCCCCGCCCCCGGGTCGGATACGCAGTATTTT. Encoded protein: CSARDSPAPGSDTQYF.

In DNA form, the CDR3 reads TGTGCCAGCAGCTTAGACGAGACAAAATACTACGAGCAGTACTTC. It codes for CASSLDETKYYEQYF. The genes are TRBV7-2 and TRBJ2-7, with D unclear. V was pared by 1 base and J by 3 bases, with 13 bases between. This CDR3 region has 15 residues. Germline CDR1 reads SGHTA; CDR2 reads FQGNSA.

This clonotype came up a few times. The chain recombines TRBV7-8 with TRBJ2-2; a possible D gene is TRBD2 (6 bases). In germline, CDR1 is SGHVS, CDR2 FQNEAQ. This CDR3 has 13 amino acids. V gave up 5 bases and J gave up 6 bases, with 10 bases separating them. The CDR3 DNA reads TGTGCCAGCAGCAACAGGAGGGCCGGGGAGCTGTTTTTT. It encodes CASSNRRAGELFF.

This clonotype showed up many times. V and J are TRBV2 and TRBJ2-5, with D possibly TRBD2 on 7 matching bases. The CDR3 length is 16 residues. Trimming shortened V by 2 bases and J by 3 bases, and 16 bases separated the two germline ends. The germline CDR1 and CDR2 sequences are SNHLY and FYNNEI. The CDR3 DNA sequence: TGTGCCAGCAGTGAATTAGAGGGGGGGGCCGAAGAGACCCAGTACTTC. Translating it yields CASSELEGGAEETQYF.

This clonotype was recorded a few times. The chain is built from TRBV6-1 and TRBJ2-7; weak D call: TRBD2 (6 bases). Trimming cost V 3 bases and J 0 bases, with 12 bases left between them. Germline V lookup: CDR1 MNHNS, CDR2 SASEGT. The CDR3 runs to 15 residues. The CDR3 DNA is TGTGCCAGCAGTGAGTGGGACTCCAGCTCCTACGAGCAGTACTTC. It codes for CASSEWDSSSYEQYF.

This clonotype has a count of ten or more. This chain joins TRBV7-3 and TRBJ1-1; D perhaps matches TRBD1 (5 bases). The CDR3 runs 14 residues. V was clipped by 4 bases and J by 6 bases, with 15 bases between them. The germline V gene encodes CDR1 SGHTA and CDR2 FQGTGA. The CDR3 DNA sequence: TGTGCCAGCAGCTCCGGACTTTGGGGGTCTGAAGCTTTCTTT. Translating gives CASSSGLWGSEAFF.

The sample holds a few counts of this clonotype. The chain links TRBV7-9 to TRBJ2-3, with TRBD2 as a possible D gene (7 bases). The germline gives CDR1 SEHNR, CDR2 FQNEAQ (reference sequence). The V end was cut by 5 bases, the J end by 6 bases, with 30 bases between. The CDR3 runs 19 residues. The CDR3 sequence: CASSLPPIGGAGVADTQYF. The CDR3 DNA reads as TGTGCCAGCAGCCTCCCGCCCATAGGGGGGGCGGGTGTGGCGGATACGCAGTATTTT.

By sample share, this clonotype is medium-sized. This sequence joins TRBV18 and TRBJ1-1; D may be TRBD1 (6 bases). The germline CDR1 and CDR2 sequences are KGHSH and LQKENI. V dropped 6 bases and J dropped 0 bases, with 14 bases sitting between them. CDR3 size: 15 residues. The CDR3 DNA reads TGTGCCAGCTCGGCCATTACAGGGTTGAACACTGAAGCTTTCTTT. Encoded protein: CASSAITGLNTEAFF.

This clonotype is judged medium-sized (0.01 to 0.1%). The J gene is TRBJ2-5, the V gene TRBV20-1; TRBD2 matches 8 bases. V dropped 4 bases and J dropped 6; count of bases not matched to a gene: 4. Germline V gene lookup returns CDR1 DFQATT and CDR2 SNEGSKA (reference sequence). This CDR3 contains 12 residues. The CDR3 DNA reads as TGCAGTGCTACCGCTAGCGGGCAGACCCAGTACTTC. Translated, it gives CSATASGQTQYF.